A single sample gave rise to the 29 T cell receptor beta chains below, sequenced in a study of blood T cell repertoires in COVID-19. TCRdb's copy holds only in-frame clones and misses some; the assay was immunoSEQ multiplex PCR. The sample carries about 100,000 clones, 80% to 95% recorded once. Material for sequencing was peripheral blood. These TCRs come from a man between 65 and 80 years old with acute or convalescent COVID-19.

The chain couples TRBV7-3 to TRBJ2-5; perhaps TRBD1 as D (7 bases). The CDR3 consists of 15 residues. The germline CDR1 and CDR2 sequences are SGHTA and FQGTGA. V shed 5 bases and J shed 4 bases, with 17 bases lying between them. CDR3 sequence reads: CASSAGNDRVETQYF. CDR3 bases: TGTGCCAGCAGCGCGGGGAACGACAGGGTAGAGACCCAGTACTTC.

A single count supports this clone. The CDR3: CASSGQGLIAEQFF. CDR3 bases: TGTGCCAGCTCTGGACAGGGTTTGATCGCTGAGCAGTTCTTC. This chain uses TRBV5-4 with TRBJ2-1; 8 positions match TRBD1. Germline trimming cut 7 bases from V and 9 bases from J; bases unmatched to any gene: 12. This CDR3 has 14 amino acids. The germline V gene encodes CDR1 SGHNT and CDR2 YYREEE (reference sequence).

V and J are TRBV24-1 and TRBJ2-1; 9 bases are a match to TRBD2. The CDR3 totals 17 residues. Per germline, CDR1 KGHDR and CDR2 SFDVKD. V shed 3 bases and J 2 bases; nucleotides not matched to a gene: 7. CDR3 protein: CATSDPGTSRPYNEQFF. CDR3 DNA sequence: TGTGCCACCAGTGATCCCGGGACTAGCAGGCCCTACAATGAGCAGTTCTTC.

J is TRBJ2-7 and V is TRBV27, with D unresolved. CDR1 is MNHEY, CDR2 SMNVEV, per germline (reference sequence). V gave up 3 bases and J gave up 3 bases, with 15 bases separating them. The CDR3 has 15 residues. This CDR3 is CASSFGLADSYEQYF. Here the CDR3 DNA reads TGTGCCAGCAGTTTTGGATTAGCCGATAGCTACGAGCAGTACTTC.

V gene TRBV15 combines with J gene TRBJ1-4; 8 bases are shared with TRBD1. The CDR3 sequence is 14 residues long. In germline, CDR1 is LNHNV, CDR2 YYDKDF (reference sequence). Unmatched junction bases numbered 6, after V lost 5 bases and J lost 7 bases. The CDR3 nucleotides are TGTGCCACCAGCGCTAGACAGGGGCTTGAAAAACTGTTTTTT. It specifies CATSARQGLEKLFF.

The V gene is TRBV2, the J gene TRBJ2-7; tentatively, D is TRBD2 (5 bases). This CDR3 is 14 amino acids long. Trimming left V 3 bases short and J 6 bases short, with 15 bases between. The germline CDR1 and CDR2 sequences are SNHLY and FYNNEI. CDR3 residues: CASSDRGISIEQYF. As DNA, the CDR3 is TGTGCCAGCAGTGATCGGGGAATTTCCATCGAGCAGTACTTC.

This chain links TRBV6-5 with TRBJ1-5, with TRBD1 matching over 10 bases. CDR1 MNHEY and CDR2 SVGAGI come from the germline V gene. The CDR3 covers 15 residues. V was pared by 6 bases and J by 6 bases, with 8 bases of the junction left unmatched. The CDR3 DNA reads TGTGCCAGCAGCCTCGGACAGGGGGAAAGTCAGCCCCAGCATTTT. This encodes CASSLGQGESQPQHF.

The V gene is TRBV28, the J gene TRBJ1-5; 7 bases agree with TRBD1. The J segment lost 2 bases and the V segment lost 5 bases, leaving 6 bases of the junction unmatched. Germline values: CDR1 MDHEN, CDR2 SYDVKM. CDR3 length: 15 residues. The CDR3: CASSPDGQGNQPQHF. CDR3 nucleotide sequence: TGTGCCAGCAGTCCAGACGGACAGGGCAATCAGCCCCAGCATTTT.

J is TRBJ2-6 and V is TRBV7-2; D possibly corresponds to TRBD2 (5 bases). Germline CDR1 is SGHTA and CDR2 is FQGNSA. The CDR3 is 15 amino acids. Trimming stripped 2 bases from V and 4 bases from J, with 9 bases between. CDR3 in amino acids: CASSLRGPGANVLTF. DNA of the CDR3: TGTGCCAGCAGCTTACGGGGTCCCGGGGCCAACGTCCTGACTTTC.

V is TRBV2 and J is TRBJ2-7; D is unresolved. The CDR3 totals 13 residues. The germline V gene has CDR1 SNHLY and CDR2 FYNNEI. V shed 5 bases and J shed 0 bases, with 8 bases lying between them. The CDR3 loop is CASSPSVSYEQYF. Here the CDR3 DNA reads TGTGCCAGCAGTCCTTCAGTCTCCTACGAGCAGTACTTC.

This chain links TRBV15 with TRBJ1-6; 8 bases line up with TRBD1. CDR1 and CDR2 (germline): LNHNV, YYDKDF (reference sequence). The CDR3 covers 17 residues. V gave up 2 bases and J gave up 8 bases; unmatched junction bases: 11. CDR3 in DNA: TGTGCCACCAGCAGAATGGGGGACAGGTATCTGGATTCACCCCTCCACTTT. It translates to CATSRMGDRYLDSPLHF.

The V and J genes are TRBV19 and TRBJ2-5; 7 nucleotides agree with TRBD1. V trimming: 0 bases; J trimming: 4 bases; junction bases outside the gene matches: 8. Per the germline V gene, CDR1 is LNHDA and CDR2 is SQIVND (reference sequence). CDR3 size: 16 residues. CDR3 region: CASSIDIKGAGETQYF. CDR3 DNA: TGTGCCAGTAGTATAGATATTAAGGGGGCGGGAGAGACCCAGTACTTC.

The chain links TRBV6-5 to TRBJ2-7, with 9 bases that match TRBD1. The CDR3 spans 15 residues. Trimming removed 5 bases from V and 7 bases from J; junction bases left unmatched: 12. Germline V gene sequence: CDR1 MNHEY, CDR2 SVGAGI. DNA for the CDR3: TGTGCCAGCAGTCTCCGGGACAGGGTCCGTTGGGAGCAGTACTTC. Translated, it gives CASSLRDRVRWEQYF.

V gene TRBV7-2 combines with J gene TRBJ2-1, with D possibly being TRBD1 (6 bases). V was shortened by 1 base and J by 6 bases, with 13 bases between the two germline ends. Germline V gene lookup returns CDR1 SGHTA and CDR2 FQGNSA. The CDR3 covers 15 residues. Here the CDR3 reads CASSLVAGRGNEQFF. As DNA, the CDR3 is TGTGCCAGCAGCTTAGTGGCTGGCAGGGGCAATGAGCAGTTCTTC.

The chain uses TRBV10-2 and TRBJ2-3; weak D call: TRBD2 (6 bases). The CDR3 length is 12 residues. Trimming took 4 bases from V and 11 from J, leaving 13 bases between them. The V gene's germline CDR1 is WSHSY and CDR2 SAAADI. The CDR3 here is CASSAGGPEQYF. CDR3 nucleotides: TGCGCCAGCAGTGCCGGGGGACCTGAGCAGTATTTT.

This sequence joins TRBV7-3 and TRBJ2-5, with 8 bases lining up with TRBD2. Germline V gene data show CDR1 as SGHTA and CDR2 as FQGTGA. This CDR3 region has 13 residues. V dropped 6 bases and J dropped 3; count of bases not matched to a gene: 3. The CDR3 DNA reads as TGTGCCAGCAGTCGAGCGGGAGAAGAGACCCAGTACTTC. Protein sequence: CASSRAGEETQYF.

The chain couples TRBV5-5 to TRBJ2-2; D gene uncertain. Trimming took off 2 bases at V and 5 bases at J, with 13 bases between the two ends. Germline-derived CDR1 and CDR2 are SGHKS and YYEKEE (reference sequence). This CDR3 is 15 amino acids long. The CDR3 region has the DNA TGTGCCAGCAGCTTTAATAACCTGGCAACCGGGGAGCTGTTTTTT. It translates to CASSFNNLATGELFF.

V and J are TRBV3-1 (or the pseudogene TRBV3-2) and TRBJ1-3, with D uncertain. This CDR3 has 16 residues. From germline, CDR1 is LGHDT and CDR2 YNNKEL (reference sequence). V was pared by 2 bases and J by 0 bases, with 11 bases between. In DNA form, the CDR3 reads TGTGCCAGCAGCCAACATCCCACCAGCTCTGGAAACACCATATATTTT. This encodes CASSQHPTSSGNTIYF.

The chain links TRBV28 to TRBJ1-1; TRBD1 agrees at 9 bases. V lost 0 bases, J lost 5 bases, and 4 bases stayed unmatched. The germline V gene encodes CDR1 MDHEN and CDR2 SYDVKM. CDR3 length: 15 amino acids. This chain's CDR3 is CASSLWTGGGTEAFF. Written as DNA, the CDR3 is TGTGCCAGCAGTTTATGGACAGGGGGAGGTACTGAAGCTTTCTTT.

The CDR3 region is CASSPGENTEAFF. The CDR3 nucleotides are TGTGCCAGCTCACCAGGAGAGAACACTGAAGCTTTCTTT. This chain connects TRBV18 to TRBJ1-1; D gene uncertain. CDR1 KGHSH and CDR2 LQKENI come from the germline V gene. The CDR3 is made up of 13 amino acids. The ends were cut back, 2 bases at V and 1 base at J, with 5 bases in the middle.

The chain couples TRBV6-6 to TRBJ2-1; D is perhaps TRBD1 (6 bases). CDR3 length equals 13 residues. V lost 2 bases and J 9 bases, leaving 11 bases between the germline ends. Germline V gives CDR1 MNHNY, CDR2 SVGAGI (reference sequence). The CDR3 DNA is TGTGCCAGCAGTTACACGTACAGGGCTGAGCAGTTCTTC. It codes for CASSYTYRAEQFF.

V and J are TRBV5-4 and TRBJ2-1; no clear D. Trimming cost V 2 bases and J 12 bases, with 18 bases left between them. The CDR3 has 14 amino acids. The germline V gene encodes CDR1 SGHNT and CDR2 YYREEE (reference sequence). CDR3 in DNA: TGTGCCAGCAGCTTTAAGCTAGAATTGGGTCGGCAGTTCTTC. Protein: CASSFKLELGRQFF.

In this sample, this clone turned up once. The J gene is TRBJ2-7, the V gene TRBV11-3; no clear D. V was cut by 3 bases and J by 2 bases, with 8 bases left in between. Germline CDR1 and CDR2: SGHNT and YENEEA. The CDR3 has 13 amino acids. The CDR3 DNA follows: TGTGCCAGCAGCTTGGGCTTTACCTACGAGCAGTACTTC. Translating gives CASSLGFTYEQYF.

This chain uses TRBV19 with TRBJ1-5, with TRBD1 identical over 7 bases. This CDR3 contains 17 residues. V was clipped by 0 bases and J by 0 bases; unmatched bases: 5. In germline, CDR1 is LNHDA, CDR2 SQIVND (reference sequence). CDR3 residues: CASSIDGQDYSNQPQHF. CDR3 coding DNA: TGTGCCAGTAGTATAGACGGACAGGATTATAGCAATCAGCCCCAGCATTTT.

CDR3 sequence: CASSSDRVNYEQYF. The CDR3 DNA is TGTGCCAGCAGTTCCGACAGGGTAAACTACGAGCAGTACTTC. The V call is TRBV6-5, the J call TRBJ2-7; 7 bases fit TRBD1. The CDR3 length is 14 residues. The V and J ends lost 4 bases and 3 bases, in that order; junction bases with no gene match: 6. Germline V gene lookup returns CDR1 MNHEY and CDR2 SVGAGI.

A single count supports this clone. The chain recombines TRBV3-1 (or the pseudogene TRBV3-2) with TRBJ2-1; TRBD2 matches at 8 bases. CDR3 size: 15 residues. The germline gives CDR1 LGHDT, CDR2 YNNKEL (reference sequence). J gave up 7 bases and V 6 bases, and 11 bases lay outside the gene matches. The CDR3 protein is CASSPRQGGRNEQFF. In DNA form, the CDR3 reads TGTGCCAGCAGTCCGAGGCAGGGCGGGAGGAATGAGCAGTTCTTC.

CDR3 region: CASRGTGRTNEKLFF. The CDR3 bases are TGTGCCAGCAGGGGTACAGGCCGAACGAATGAAAAACTGTTTTTT. The rearrangement uses TRBV27 and TRBJ1-4, with D perhaps matching TRBD1 (5 bases). This CDR3 contains 15 residues. V shed 6 bases and J shed 5 bases, with 16 bases lying between them. Per the germline V gene, CDR1 is MNHEY and CDR2 is SMNVEV (reference sequence).

The gene calls are TRBV6-5 and TRBJ2-7; 11 bases agree with TRBD1. Germline V gene lookup returns CDR1 MNHEY and CDR2 SVGAGI. This CDR3 region has 14 residues. With V trimmed by 4 bases and J by 5 bases, 4 bases remained unmatched. The chain's CDR3 is CASSSDRGLNEQYF. The CDR3 DNA reads TGTGCCAGCAGTTCGGACAGGGGGCTTAACGAGCAGTACTTC.

The chain employs TRBV3-1 (or the pseudogene TRBV3-2) and TRBJ1-4; TRBD1 might be the D (6 bases). Trimming stripped 4 bases from V and 6 bases from J, with 12 bases between. The germline V gene has CDR1 LGHDT and CDR2 YNNKEL (reference sequence). This CDR3 comprises 14 residues. The CDR3 DNA sequence: TGTGCCAGCAGCCCCCGGACAGCCGATGAAAAACTGTTTTTT. The encoded protein is CASSPRTADEKLFF.